This T cell receptor (beta chain) comes out of a study of identical twins. Broader study findings: The study reached conclusions through statistical analysis that was cross-sectional, not following the same donors.

From the 5' RACE reads, TCRdb called clonotypes with MiXCR, one entry per CDR3 protein. This sample has approximately 700,000 distinct CDR3 sequences; 15% to 20% occur once, and the top ten carry around 13%. Concerning this clonotype itself: The antigen remains undetermined.

CDR3 length: 15 amino acids. Trimming pared 2 bases from V and 2 bases from J, leaving 7 bases between. This sample was shared with a second study, whose subject was T cells expressing NK-cell markers.

The genes are TRBV12-3 or TRBV12-4 and TRBJ2-6; D is unresolved. The sequence was obtained from a woman between 18 and 30 years old in good health. The specimen was PBMCs. The CDR3 protein is CASSLRYPGANVLTF. The CDR3 nucleotides are TGTGCCAGCAGTTTAAGGTACCCTGGGGCCAACGTCCTGACTTTC.